Below are 10 T cell receptor beta chains sequenced from a single sample in a study of T cells in Graves' hyperthyroidism and ophthalmopathy (dated by TCRdb to the late 2010s). The library came from multiplex PCR. These reads were obtained on an Illumina HiSeq 2000. The TCR beta CDR3 regions were amplified from RNA transcripts. For the first round of RT-PCR on the TCR CDR3, the HTBI primer set was used together with the Qiagen OneStep RT-PCR kit. The public reads were reanalyzed by TCRdb: fastp trimming at Q25, MiXCR alignment, in-frame beta chains only. Entries are consolidated by CDR3 protein sequence, retaining the most common genes and DNA. The sample yields under 750,000 distinct CDR3 sequences; approximately 18% were counted once. The biggest ten clones account for around 17% of the sample. The specimen was blood. The receptors stem from a woman aged 45-60 years with Graves' hyperthyroidism that later progressed to Graves' ophthalmopathy.

This clonotype was found many times. V and J are TRBV2 and TRBJ1-5; D is unclear. The V gene's germline CDR1 is SNHLY and CDR2 FYNNEI. The V and J ends lost 2 bases and 5 bases respectively, with 7 bases between them. The CDR3 runs 13 residues. CDR3 nucleotide sequence: TGTGCCAGCAGTGAATACACCCATCAGCCCCAGCATTTT. Translating it yields CASSEYTHQPQHF.

This clonotype was seen more than once but under ten times. The chain links TRBV15 to TRBJ1-1; possible D gene TRBD1, 6 bases. This CDR3 comprises 15 residues. Per germline, CDR1 LNHNV and CDR2 YYDKDF (reference sequence). The V end was cut by 2 bases, the J end by 0 bases, with 10 bases between. CDR3 region: CATSRPTGMNTEAFF. CDR3 DNA sequence: TGTGCCACCAGCAGACCAACAGGGATGAACACTGAAGCTTTCTTT.

In this sample, this clonotype turned up many times. This chain links TRBV11-1 with TRBJ2-1; no definite D call. V was cut by 3 bases and J by 2 bases, with 5 bases left in between. CDR1 SGHAT and CDR2 FQDESV come from the germline V gene (reference sequence). This CDR3 region has 13 residues. For the CDR3, the DNA is TGTGCCAGCAGCTTTCGGACCTACAATGAGCAGTTCTTC. Protein sequence: CASSFRTYNEQFF.

This chain connects TRBV29-1 to TRBJ2-5, with 7 bases identical to TRBD1. The CDR3 sequence is 12 residues long. The V gene end was trimmed by 7 bases and the J gene end by 5 bases; junction bases not matched to a gene: 7. Germline-derived CDR1 and CDR2 are SQVTM and ANQGSEA. In DNA form, the CDR3 reads TGCAGCGATACTACAGGGGTTGAGACCCAGTACTTC. This encodes CSDTTGVETQYF.

This clonotype has at least ten counts. This rearrangement joins TRBV7-8 to TRBJ2-5; 9 bases line up with TRBD1. The V gene's germline CDR1 is SGHVS and CDR2 FQNEAQ. The CDR3 spans 16 residues. Trimming took 5 bases from V and 0 from J; bases not matched to a gene: 7. CDR3 protein: CASSRSGTGYQETQYF. The CDR3 DNA reads as TGTGCCAGCAGCCGTTCCGGGACAGGGTACCAAGAGACCCAGTACTTC.

This clonotype has only a few counts. The V gene is TRBV6-1, the J gene TRBJ1-5; 9 bases map to TRBD1. The CDR3 length is 22 residues. Germline assignment: CDR1 MNHNS and CDR2 SASEGT. The V gene end was trimmed by 6 bases and the J gene end by 2 bases; junction bases not matched to a gene: 26. CDR3 sequence: CASSHRTPQGGTGFRGNQPQHF. The CDR3 nucleotides read TGTGCCAGCAGCCACCGAACGCCCCAAGGGGGGACAGGGTTTAGGGGCAATCAGCCCCAGCATTTT.

Concerning this clonotype itself: Possible read error: a much larger clone is one base away. The V and J genes are TRBV20-1 and TRBJ2-1, with D possibly being TRBD2 (6 bases). The germline gives CDR1 DFQATT, CDR2 SNEGSKA (reference sequence). This CDR3 comprises 17 residues. In nucleotides, the CDR3 is TGCAGTGCTAGAAACCCCACCCCGGGGGATCTCTACAATGAGCATTTCTTC. Residues: CSARNPTPGDLYNEHFF.

This clonotype was seen a handful of times. This rearrangement joins TRBV9 to TRBJ2-2; 7 nucleotides agree with TRBD1. This CDR3 has 15 amino acids. V shed 4 bases and J 5 bases; nucleotides not matched to a gene: 8. The germline CDR1 and CDR2 sequences are SGDLS and YYNGEE. The CDR3: CASSSGQVLTGELFF. DNA of the CDR3: TGTGCCAGCAGCTCCGGACAGGTCCTTACCGGGGAGCTGTTTTTT.

In this sample, this clonotype turned up a few times. This chain's CDR3 is CASRGAAPYEQYF. The CDR3 DNA reads TGTGCCAGCAGGGGGGCAGCACCCTACGAGCAGTACTTC. J is TRBJ2-7 and V is TRBV3-1; weak D call: TRBD1 (6 bases). The CDR3 totals 13 residues. The V gene lost 6 bases and the J gene lost 2 bases, with 11 bases spanning the gap. Germline CDR1 reads LGHDT; CDR2 reads YNNKEL (reference sequence).

The chain links TRBV7-9 to TRBJ2-2; TRBD2 might be the D (6 bases). The CDR3 contains 14 residues. V lost 5 bases and J 5 bases, leaving 12 bases between the germline ends. The germline gives CDR1 SEHNR, CDR2 FQNEAQ (reference sequence). CDR3 sequence: CASSPVAGTGELFF. In nucleotides, the CDR3 is TGTGCCAGCAGCCCCGTTGCGGGGACCGGGGAGCTGTTTTTT.